This T cell receptor beta chain was documented in a study of blood T cell repertoires in COVID-19. Study-wide context: The United States, Italy and Spain supplied acute and convalescent COVID-19 samples.

Measured with immunoSEQ multiplex PCR; TCRdb has only the in-frame clones, and not every one. Of more than 200,000 clones listed, more than 85% are singletons. The V gene lost 6 bases and the J gene lost 0 bases, with 10 bases spanning the gap. This CDR3 is built from 14 residues. Germline loops: CDR1 LNHDA, CDR2 SQIVND (reference sequence). Clinical history as reported by participants underpinned cohort assignment. Donors of Cohort 3 who recovered were those that had two negative PCRs, clearance, or symptom resolution. V gene TRBV19 combines with J gene TRBJ2-3, with D possibly TRBD1 on 6 matching bases. This TCR was sampled from a woman aged 30 to 39 who had recovered from COVID-19. Sequences were obtained from PBMCs or T cells enriched from blood (not recorded which). The CDR3, as DNA: TGTGCCAGTAGCGACAGGTCGAGCACAGATACGCAGTATTTT. Translating it yields CASSDRSSTDTQYF.